The following is a TCR beta chain sequence with its context. The data were taken from a study of T cells in Graves' hyperthyroidism and ophthalmopathy. The hyperthyroidism patients had all been newly diagnosed, and their disease duration was under 2 months. Their ages ranged from 18 to 65 years. The blood specimen was taken at initial hyperthyroidism diagnosis, before any ophthalmopathy symptoms. PBMCs were derived from 9.5 to 10 ml fresh peripheral blood. Regions amplified from RNA transcripts were the TCR beta CDR3 regions. Researchers ran a first-round RT-PCR on the TCR CDR3 using the HTBI primer set. A single record per CDR3 protein comes from TCRdb applying MiXCR to the multiplex PCR reads. Among more than 550,000 distinct CDR3 sequences listed, approximately 19% were seen once. This TCR came from a woman between 50 and 59 years old with Graves' hyperthyroidism that later progressed to Graves' ophthalmopathy. Sequenced input: blood.

The CDR3 DNA reads TGTGCCACCAGCAGAGGGTGGAGGGGCGCTGGAAACACCATATATTTT. This translates into CATSRGWRGAGNTIYF. V is TRBV15 and J is TRBJ1-3, with a possible D match to TRBD1 (5 bases). The CDR3 has 16 residues. V dropped 1 base and J dropped 2 bases, with 12 bases sitting between them. Germline assignment: CDR1 LNHNV and CDR2 YYDKDF (reference sequence). Full variable domain (rest looked up from reference TRBV15 and TRBJ1-3): DAMVIQNPRYQVTQFGKPVTLSCSQTLNHNVMYWYQQKSSQAPKLLFHYYDKDFNNEADTPDNFQSRRPNTSFCFLDIRSPGLGDTAMYLCATSRGWRGAGNTIYFGEGSWLTVV.